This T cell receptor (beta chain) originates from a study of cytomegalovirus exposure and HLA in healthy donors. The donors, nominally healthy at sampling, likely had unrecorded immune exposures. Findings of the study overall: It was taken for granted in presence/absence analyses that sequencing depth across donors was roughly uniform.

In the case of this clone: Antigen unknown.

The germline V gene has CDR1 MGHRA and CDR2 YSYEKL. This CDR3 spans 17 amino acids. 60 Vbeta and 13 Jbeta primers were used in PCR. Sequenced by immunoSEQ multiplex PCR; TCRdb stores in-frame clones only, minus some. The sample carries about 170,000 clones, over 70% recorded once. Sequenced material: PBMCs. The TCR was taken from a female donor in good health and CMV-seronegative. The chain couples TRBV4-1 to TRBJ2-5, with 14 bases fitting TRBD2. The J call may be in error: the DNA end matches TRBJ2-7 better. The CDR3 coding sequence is TGCGCCAGCAGCCAAGATCCCGGGACTAGCGGGGGTTACGAGCAGTACTTC. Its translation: CASSQDPGTSGGYEQYF.